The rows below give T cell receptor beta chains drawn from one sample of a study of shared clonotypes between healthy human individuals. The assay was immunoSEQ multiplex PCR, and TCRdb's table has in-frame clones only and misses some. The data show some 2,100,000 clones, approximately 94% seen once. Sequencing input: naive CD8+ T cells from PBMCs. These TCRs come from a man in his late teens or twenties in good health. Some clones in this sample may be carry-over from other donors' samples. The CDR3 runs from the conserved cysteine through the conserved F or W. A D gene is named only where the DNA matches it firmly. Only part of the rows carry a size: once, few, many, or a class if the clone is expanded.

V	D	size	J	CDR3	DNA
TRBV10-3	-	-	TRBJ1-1	CAISRGSGEAFF	TGTGCCATCAGTCGGGGGTCGGGGGAAGCTTTCTTT
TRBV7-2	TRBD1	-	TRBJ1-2	CASSLMGPGGDGYTF	TGTGCCAGCAGCTTAATGGGTCCAGGGGGGGATGGCTACACCTTC
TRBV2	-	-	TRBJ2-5	CASSDSETQYF	TGTGCCAGCAGTGATTCAGAGACCCAGTACTTC
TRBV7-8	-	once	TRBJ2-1	CASSPWTRSSYNEQFF	TGTGCCAGCAGCCCCTGGACTCGTAGCTCCTACAATGAGCAGTTCTTC
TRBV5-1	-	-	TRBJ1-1	CASSFLFQGSIVNTEAFF	TGCGCCAGCAGCTTCCTTTTTCAGGGGAGTATTGTGAACACTGAAGCTTTCTTT
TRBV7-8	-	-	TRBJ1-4	CASSLNSPNEKLFF	TGTGCCAGCAGCCTGAACTCACCTAATGAAAAACTGTTTTTT
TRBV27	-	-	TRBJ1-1	CASSFRLGFMNTEAFF	TGTGCCAGCAGTTTTAGGTTAGGGTTTATGAACACTGAAGCTTTCTTT
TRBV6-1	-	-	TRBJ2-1	CASTKGMEQFF	TGTGCCAGCACCAAGGGGATGGAGCAGTTCTTC
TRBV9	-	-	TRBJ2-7	CASSVGAGREQYF	TGTGCCAGCAGCGTAGGGGCCGGCCGCGAGCAGTACTTC
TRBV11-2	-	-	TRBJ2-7	CASRPGSSSYEQYF	TGTGCCAGCAGACCCGGGAGTTCTTCCTACGAGCAGTACTTC
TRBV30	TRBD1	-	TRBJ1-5	CAWSVHISGTGYSNQPQHF	TGTGCCTGGAGTGTACACATTTCCGGGACAGGCTATAGCAATCAGCCCCAGCATTTT
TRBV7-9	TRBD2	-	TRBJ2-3	CASSYSTSGNPKDTQYF	TGTGCCAGCAGCTATTCGACTAGCGGCAACCCCAAAGATACGCAGTATTTT
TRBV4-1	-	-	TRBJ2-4	CASSNFGNIQYF	TGCGCCAGCAGCAACTTCGGCAACATTCAGTACTTC
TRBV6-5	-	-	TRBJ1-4	CASSYSQGTNEKLFF	TGTGCCAGCAGTTACTCCCAGGGAACTAATGAAAAACTGTTTTTT
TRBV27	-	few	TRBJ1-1	CASSSQQGPNTEAFF	TGTGCCAGCAGTTCTCAACAGGGTCCTAACACTGAAGCTTTCTTT
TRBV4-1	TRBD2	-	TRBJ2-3	CASSYLAAGGDTDTQYF	TGCGCCAGCAGCTACCTAGCGGCGGGGGGGGACACAGATACGCAGTATTTT
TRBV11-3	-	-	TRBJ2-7	CASSAYRGEQYF	TGTGCCAGCAGCGCTTATCGGGGCGAGCAGTACTTC
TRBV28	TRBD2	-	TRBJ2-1	CASSLLGGISYNEQFF	TGTGCCAGCAGTTTACTCGGGGGGATCTCCTACAATGAGCAGTTCTTC
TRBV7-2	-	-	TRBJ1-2	CASSLRDGGYTF	TGTGCCAGCAGCTTAAGGGACGGAGGCTACACCTTC
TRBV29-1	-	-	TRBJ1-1	CSVGVQGLNTEAFF	TGCAGCGTGGGAGTGCAGGGGTTGAACACTGAAGCTTTCTTT
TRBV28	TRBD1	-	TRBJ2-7	CASGKWGQNYEQYF	TGTGCCAGCGGCAAATGGGGACAGAACTACGAGCAGTACTTC
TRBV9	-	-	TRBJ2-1	CASSSRDTADEQFF	TGTGCCAGCAGCTCTCGGGACACCGCCGATGAGCAGTTCTTC